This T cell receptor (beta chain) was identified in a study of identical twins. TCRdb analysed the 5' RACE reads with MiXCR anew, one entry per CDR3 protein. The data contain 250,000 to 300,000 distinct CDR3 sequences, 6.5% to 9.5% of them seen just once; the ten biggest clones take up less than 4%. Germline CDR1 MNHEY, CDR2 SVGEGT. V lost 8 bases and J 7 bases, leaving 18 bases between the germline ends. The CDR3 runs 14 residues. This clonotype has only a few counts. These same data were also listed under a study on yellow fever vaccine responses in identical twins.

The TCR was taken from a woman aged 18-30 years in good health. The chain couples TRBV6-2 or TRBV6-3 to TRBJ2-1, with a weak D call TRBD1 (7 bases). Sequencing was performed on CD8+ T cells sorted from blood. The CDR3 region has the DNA TGTGCCAGCCACACAGGGGAGGATATAAATGAGCAGTTCTTC. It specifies CASHTGEDINEQFF.